This T cell receptor (beta chain) was sequenced during a study of PD-1 blockade in classical Hodgkin lymphoma. Study conclusions and caveats: TCR diversity at baseline was reported to be reduced in newly diagnosed patients relative to healthy donors.

The data were produced by immunoSEQ multiplex PCR, yet TCRdb's version contains in-frame clones alone and is incomplete. The sample carries 6,500 to 7,000 clones, 86% recorded once. Of note for this clone: The target antigen is unknown.

Time point in this sample: cycle 4 day 1 (C4D1), after less than 7 weeks of nivolumab. The patients all showed relapse after autologous stem cell transplantation, while their brentuximab vedotin exposure varied. The receptor was isolated from a human donor with classical Hodgkin lymphoma. The sample in question was peripheral blood mononuclear cells (PBMCs), obtained before the fourth cycle of nivolumab.

The CDR3, as DNA: TGTGCCAGCATCTATAGCGGGGGTGGATCAGAGACCCAGTACTTC. Translation: CASIYSGGGSETQYF. V gene TRBV7-9 combines with J gene TRBJ2-5; 9 nucleotides align to TRBD2. The CDR3 is made up of 15 amino acids. Germline trimming cut 7 bases from V and 4 bases from J; bases unmatched to any gene: 10. The germline V gene encodes CDR1 SEHNR and CDR2 FQNEAQ (reference sequence).